What follows describes a single T cell receptor beta chain. Its matching antigen is unknown. The data derive from a study of a mutant IDH1 vaccine in newly diagnosed glioma. Regarding time point: week 47, end of study. A single vaccine dose contained 300 ug of mutant IDH1 20-mer peptide, and topical imiquimod was used with it. Clones were sequenced by immunoSEQ multiplex PCR, and TCRdb holds only the in-frame ones, with some missing. The sample records fewer than 35,000 clones, approximately 83% being singletons. There are 16 residues in the CDR3. The V gene's germline CDR1 is SGDLS and CDR2 YYNGEE. The ends lost 4 bases at V and 5 bases at J; junction bases unmatched: 14.

This chain uses TRBV9 with TRBJ2-5; the match to TRBD1 covers 7 bases. The sequence came from a man aged 25 to 40 with glioma. Sequenced here: PBMCs, sampled from a glioma patient whose treatment included an IDH1 peptide vaccine. CDR3 sequence reads: CASSPLRTGQVETQYF. CDR3 bases: TGTGCCAGCAGCCCCCTTCGGACAGGTCAGGTGGAGACCCAGTACTTC.